The present T cell receptor (beta chain) was sequenced within a study of blood T cell repertoires in COVID-19. Turning to the study itself: The samples span acute and convalescent COVID-19 from the United States, Italy and Spain. The analysed material was cDNA or gDNA that came from T cells, B-cell-depleted T cells, or PBMCs.

Trimming left V 0 bases short and J 5 bases short, with 11 bases between. This CDR3 region has 14 residues. Germline loops: CDR1 SGHRS, CDR2 YFSETQ. In the original workflow: Cell counts per sample came from amplifying reference gene primers. Sequenced by immunoSEQ multiplex PCR; TCRdb stores in-frame clones only, minus some. V and J calls and clone size are those listed in that table; D and trimming were worked out from the DNA. The data hold a few hundred thousand clones, with 90% observed a single time. The specimen sequenced was peripheral blood. The source is a woman aged 55-75 years with COVID-19, enrolled during active disease. This chain joins TRBV5-1 and TRBJ1-1; D gene ambiguous. CDR3 nucleotide sequence: TGCGCCAGCAGCTTGGATGGTACCGGGACTGAAGCTTTCTTT. Translated: CASSLDGTGTEAFF.